The TCR beta chain under discussion was sequenced for a study of shared clonotypes between healthy human individuals. Libraries were prepared by immunoSEQ multiplex PCR; TCRdb keeps only in-frame clonotypes and omits some of them. This table holds roughly 760,000 clones, around 74% found once. Germline CDR1 ENHRY, CDR2 SYGVKD. V lost 4 bases, J lost 6 bases, and 6 bases lay in between. The CDR3 has 11 amino acids. CD4+ cells were split into CD45RA+ naive and CD45RA-negative memory subsets. This TCR derives from a woman aged 25 to 39 in good health. Sequenced sample: memory CD4+ T cells sorted from blood. Regarding subset: CD45RA-negative fraction. J is TRBJ1-1 and V is TRBV10-3, with a possible D match to TRBD1 (6 bases). CDR3 DNA: TGTGCCATCAGTGGACAGGCTGAAGCTTTCTTT. It yields the protein CAISGQAEAFF.